These T cell receptor beta chains were read from a single sample in a study of blood T cell repertoires in COVID-19. Assay: immunoSEQ multiplex PCR; the TCRdb copy retains only in-frame clones and omits some. The sample includes approximately 250,000 clones, approximately 80% of them seen just once. The source material was peripheral blood. These receptors all stem from a man in his 60s with acute or convalescent COVID-19. Each CDR3 is given with its conserved first and last residue. A D gene is named only where the DNA matches it firmly. Clone size is shown for a subset of rows, as once, few, many or a class of expanded clone.

V	J	size	D	CDR3	DNA
TRBV10-3	TRBJ2-7	NA	NA	CAISGQTIKQYF	TGTGCCATCTCTGGACAAACTATAAAGCAGTACTTC
TRBV7-3	TRBJ2-1	NA	NA	CASSAEYNEQFF	TGTGCCAGCAGCGCAGAATACAATGAGCAGTTCTTC
TRBV5-1	TRBJ1-1	NA	TRBD1	CASSLNIRTGGANTEAFF	TGCGCCAGCAGCTTGAATATAAGAACAGGGGGAGCAAACACTGAAGCTTTCTTT
TRBV6-5	TRBJ2-2	NA	NA	CASVKAANTGELFF	TGTGCCAGCGTGAAGGCGGCGAACACCGGGGAGCTGTTTTTT
TRBV14	TRBJ1-5	NA	NA	CASSQGALGQPQHF	TGTGCCAGCAGCCAGGGGGCCTTAGGACAGCCCCAGCATTTT
TRBV6-6	TRBJ1-2	NA	NA	CASSSSRPGGAEGYTF	TGTGCCAGCAGCTCCTCACGGCCCGGGGGGGCAGAAGGCTACACCTTC
TRBV5-1	TRBJ1-1	NA	TRBD1	CASSLRRQGALTEAFF	TGCGCCAGCAGCTTGAGACGACAGGGGGCGTTGACTGAAGCTTTCTTT
TRBV5-5	TRBJ1-5	NA	NA	CASSFSGDSNQPQHF	TGTGCCAGCAGCTTTTCGGGGGATAGCAATCAGCCCCAGCATTTT
TRBV2	TRBJ2-7	NA	NA	CASEAPGLSSYEQYF	TGTGCCAGCGAGGCGCCAGGGTTGAGCTCCTACGAGCAGTACTTC
TRBV7-8	TRBJ2-3	NA	TRBD1	CASSEQGAIDTQYF	TGTGCCAGCAGCGAACAGGGGGCAATAGATACGCAGTATTTT
TRBV5-6	TRBJ1-6	NA	NA	CASSLINRDNSPLHF	TGTGCCAGCAGCTTGATAAACAGGGATAATTCACCCCTCCACTTT
TRBV27	TRBJ1-1	NA	TRBD1	CASSLTPPTGGNTEAFF	TGTGCCAGCAGTCTTACGCCCCCGACAGGGGGGAACACTGAAGCTTTCTTT
TRBV3-1/TRBV3-2	TRBJ2-2	NA	TRBD2	CASSPYPSGRADTGELFF	TGTGCCAGCAGCCCTTATCCTAGCGGGAGGGCCGACACCGGGGAGCTGTTTTTT
TRBV29-1	TRBJ1-2	NA	NA	CSVEGYVSGRSGYTF	TGCAGCGTGGAGGGGTATGTGTCGGGACGCAGTGGCTACACCTTC
TRBV2	TRBJ2-5	NA	TRBD1	CASSEQGALETQYF	TGTGCCAGCAGTGAACAGGGGGCGTTAGAGACCCAGTACTTC
TRBV7-9	TRBJ2-7	once	TRBD1	CASSLIQGAHEQYF	TGTGCCAGCAGCTTAATACAGGGGGCCCACGAGCAGTACTTC
TRBV7-2	TRBJ1-4	NA	TRBD1	CASSKWTGPNEKLFF	TGTGCCAGCAGTAAATGGACAGGACCTAATGAAAAACTGTTTTTT
TRBV14	TRBJ2-1	once	TRBD2	CASSQVAGVPHNEQFF	TGTGCCAGCAGCCAAGTTGCGGGAGTCCCTCACAATGAGCAGTTCTTC
TRBV7-8	TRBJ2-2	NA	TRBD2	CASSLARTSRGTGELFF	TGTGCCAGCAGCTTAGCTAGGACTAGCCGGGGGACCGGGGAGCTGTTTTTT
TRBV3-1/TRBV3-2	TRBJ2-5	NA	NA	CASSQEGGQETQYF	TGTGCCAGCAGCCAAGAAGGGGGACAAGAGACCCAGTACTTC
TRBV3-1/TRBV3-2	TRBJ2-3	NA	TRBD2	CASSLSSGVTDTQYF	TGTGCCAGCAGCCTATCTAGCGGGGTCACAGATACGCAGTATTTT
TRBV5-1	TRBJ1-3	NA	NA	CASSLDGGNTIYF	TGCGCCAGCAGCTTGGACGGTGGAAACACCATATATTTT
TRBV27	TRBJ1-1	NA	NA	CASRTRGAAFF	TGTGCCAGCAGGACCCGGGGGGCAGCTTTCTTT
TRBV6-6	TRBJ1-5	NA	TRBD1	CASGSGQGNQPQHF	TGTGCCAGCGGGTCGGGACAGGGCAATCAGCCCCAGCATTTT
TRBV6-5	TRBJ2-7	NA	TRBD1	CASSPTGQGYEQYF	TGTGCCAGCAGTCCGACGGGACAGGGCTACGAGCAGTACTTC
TRBV10-3	TRBJ2-5	NA	NA	CAIRAPGETQYF	TGTGCCATCAGGGCCCCGGGGGAGACCCAGTACTTC